This note documents a single T cell receptor (beta chain) sequence. The data belong to a study of blood T cell repertoires in COVID-19. Sequencing used immunoSEQ multiplex PCR; TCRdb keeps in-frame clones, though not all of them. The table has nearly 250,000 clones, approximately 90% seen once; the top ten hold just over 0.85%. All enrollees were about 18 to 100 years old and from 20 to 25 US areas. This CDR3 region has 16 residues. CDR1 and CDR2 (germline): MNHNS, SASEGT. Trimming shortened V by 2 bases and J by 0 bases, and 11 bases separated the two germline ends. The specimen was PBMCs or T cells enriched from blood (not recorded which). V gene TRBV6-1 combines with J gene TRBJ2-1; D is uncertain. The source of this sequence is a man aged 45 to 65 who had been exposed to COVID-19. The CDR3 coding sequence is TGTGCCAGCAGTGAATTCGCGGCCCTCTCCTACAATGAGCAGTTCTTC. Its protein is CASSEFAALSYNEQFF.